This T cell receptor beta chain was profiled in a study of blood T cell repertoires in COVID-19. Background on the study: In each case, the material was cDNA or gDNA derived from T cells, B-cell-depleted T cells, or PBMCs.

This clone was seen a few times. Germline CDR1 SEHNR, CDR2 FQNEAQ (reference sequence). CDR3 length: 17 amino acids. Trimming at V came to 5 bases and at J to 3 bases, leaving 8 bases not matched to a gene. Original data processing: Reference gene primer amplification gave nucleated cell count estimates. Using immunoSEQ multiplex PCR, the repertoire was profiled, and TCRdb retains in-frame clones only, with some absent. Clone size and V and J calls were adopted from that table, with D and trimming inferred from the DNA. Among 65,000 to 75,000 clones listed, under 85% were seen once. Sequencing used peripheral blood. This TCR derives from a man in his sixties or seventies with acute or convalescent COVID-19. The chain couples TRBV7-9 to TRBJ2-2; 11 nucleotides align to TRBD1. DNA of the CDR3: TGTGCCAGCAGCCGGGGGACAGGGGGTTCCCACACCGGGGAGCTGTTTTTT. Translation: CASSRGTGGSHTGELFF. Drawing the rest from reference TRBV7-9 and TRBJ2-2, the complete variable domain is DTGVSQNPRHKITKRGQNVTFRCDPISEHNRLYWYRQTLGQGPEFLTYFQNEAQLEKSRLLSDRFSAERPKGSFSTLEIQRTEQGDSAMYLCASSRGTGGSHTGELFFGEGSRLTVL.